This T cell receptor (beta chain) was documented in a study of beta chain features in type 1 diabetes. Study conclusions and caveats: In all four CD4+ subsets, TCRB CDR3 length was significantly, moderately reduced in type 1 diabetes.

Sequencing targeted expressed TCRB transcripts, as all isolated RNA had been reverse transcribed. The protocol was immunoSEQ multiplex PCR, while the TCRdb copy is restricted to in-frame clones and leaves out a portion. The sample comprises around 300,000 clones, 8% of which are singletons, and more than 1% rests with the top ten. Between the trimmed V and J ends, which lost 2 bases and 0 bases, there was a span of 10 bases. Germline CDR1 and CDR2: LGHNA and YSLEER. This CDR3 is 16 amino acids long. As regards this clone: Its antigen is undetermined.

V usage is TRBV4-3 and J usage is TRBJ2-2; a possible D gene is TRBD2 (5 bases). The source is a woman aged 18-30 years in good health. Sequencing was performed on central memory CD4+ T cells from blood. The CDR3 sequence is CASSQFSGTNTGELFF. The CDR3 DNA reads as TGCGCCAGCAGCCAATTTTCGGGGACGAACACCGGGGAGCTGTTTTTT.